The 2 T cell receptor beta chains below all came from one sample that was sequenced in a study of blood T cell repertoires in COVID-19 (dated by TCRdb to the early 2020s). The library relied on the immunoSEQ multiplex PCR assay. TCRdb obtained this table from immuneACCESS and retained in-frame rearrangements with V and J assigned. These tables miss some clones; where compared with another copy, unresolved V genes account for less than half of the shortfall, and the remainder is unexplained. The table for this sample lists more than 150,000 clones; roughly nine tenths of them were counted only once. 15% of the sample lies in the top ten. The specimen was peripheral blood. The receptors were gathered from a woman between 35 and 50 years old with acute or convalescent COVID-19.

The chain uses TRBV28 and TRBJ1-1, with D perhaps matching TRBD1 (5 bases). Trimming took 1 base from V and 4 from J, leaving 13 bases between them. The CDR3 extends over 15 amino acids. Germline V gene data show CDR1 as MDHEN and CDR2 as SYDVKM. The CDR3 loop is CASSLYGAGSTEAFF. In DNA form, the CDR3 reads TGTGCCAGCAGTTTATACGGGGCGGGGAGCACTGAAGCTTTCTTT. Full variable domain (rest looked up from reference TRBV28 and TRBJ1-1): DVKVTQSSRYLVKRTGEKVFLECVQDMDHENMFWYRQDPGLGLRLIYFSYDVKMKEKGDIPEGYSVSREKKERFSLILESASTNQTSMYLCASSLYGAGSTEAFFGQGTRLTVV.

This chain links TRBV7-9 with TRBJ2-5; 15 nucleotides line up with TRBD2. The J segment lost 5 bases and the V segment lost 1 base, leaving 5 bases of the junction unmatched. Looked up from germline, CDR1 is SEHNR and CDR2 is FQNEAQ (reference sequence). The CDR3 consists of 17 residues. CDR3 nucleotide sequence: TGTGCCAGCAGCTTAGGGACTAGCGGGAGGGTTCCGGAGACCCAGTACTTC. This translates into CASSLGTSGRVPETQYF.